This note documents a single T cell receptor (beta chain) sequence. Its antigen remains unidentified. Repertoires were generated with immunoSEQ multiplex PCR, while TCRdb's copy carries only in-frame clones and drops some. The table records fewer than 25,000 clones, about 81% of them present only once. Germline V gives CDR1 SGHRS, CDR2 YFSETQ. The CDR3 loop spans 12 amino acids. Deletions cut 3 bases from V and 5 bases from J, with 8 bases between. The data originate from a study of CD4 T cells in relation to SARS-CoV-2 and coronaviruses. CD4+ T cells from unexposed donors were obtained before the COVID-19 pandemic (2011-2018). CD4+ T cells were isolated from the cells after about ten days of culture.

The sequencing input was CD4+ T cells from PBMCs, cultured in vitro. This chain links TRBV5-1 with TRBJ2-5, with no clear D. This TCR was sampled from a human donor in good health. CDR3 protein: CASSSSGETQYF. For the CDR3, the DNA is TGCGCCAGCAGCTCGAGTGGGGAGACCCAGTACTTC.